This passage covers 10 T cell receptor beta chains from one sample sequenced in a study of OX40 agonist ivuxolimab in advanced cancers. Here immunoSEQ multiplex PCR was the method, and the copy in TCRdb shows in-frame clones only, minus some. The sample lists some 95,000 clones; 92% were seen once. Specimen: CD4+ or CD8+ T cells sorted from blood, collected in a trial of the OX40 agonist ivuxolimab. The receptors originated from an adult with an advanced solid tumor such as melanoma, head and neck, liver or kidney cancer.

This chain connects TRBV6-5 to TRBJ2-7, with 9 nucleotides matching TRBD2. From germline, CDR1 is MNHEY and CDR2 SVGAGI. The length of the CDR3 is 15 residues. V trimming: 7 bases; J trimming: 2 bases; junction bases outside the gene matches: 9. CDR3 sequence: CASTTIAGAAYEQYF. In nucleotides, the CDR3 is TGTGCCAGCACCACTATAGCGGGGGCCGCCTACGAGCAGTACTTC.

The chain has TRBV5-1 and TRBJ2-7; 8 bases line up with TRBD2. V was pared by 0 bases and J by 6 bases, with 11 bases of the junction left unmatched. CDR3 length: 16 amino acids. Germline V gene sequence: CDR1 SGHRS, CDR2 YFSETQ. CDR3 protein: CASSLGAVAGFGEQYF. The CDR3 region has the DNA TGCGCCAGCAGCTTGGGGGCGGTAGCGGGATTTGGCGAGCAGTACTTC.

The sample holds one count of this clone. The chain joins TRBV2 to TRBJ2-7, with D possibly matching TRBD2 (6 bases). Trimming pared 4 bases from V and 1 base from J, leaving 14 bases between. The CDR3 extends over 15 amino acids. Looked up from germline, CDR1 is SNHLY and CDR2 is FYNNEI. The CDR3, as DNA: TGTGCCAGCAGTGCCCGATCCGCGGGGTCCTACGAGCAGTACTTC. It is translated as CASSARSAGSYEQYF.

This clone was found a few times. This chain uses TRBV7-3 with TRBJ2-1; maybe TRBD1 (6 bases). Deletions cut 7 bases from V and 10 bases from J, with 20 bases between. The V gene's germline CDR1 is SGHTA and CDR2 FQGTGA. This CDR3 is 14 amino acids long. DNA of the CDR3: TGTGCCAGCAACGACGAGGGGGTCTCGGGCGAGCAGTTCTTC. It specifies CASNDEGVSGEQFF.

This chain joins TRBV30 and TRBJ1-4, with a weak D call TRBD1 (6 bases). The V gene lost 1 base and the J gene lost 4 bases, with 16 bases spanning the gap. The CDR3 is 16 amino acids. CDR1 GTSNPN and CDR2 SVGIG come from the germline V gene (reference sequence). CDR3: CAWSDSGQLLNEKLFF. In DNA form, the CDR3 reads TGTGCCTGGAGTGACTCCGGACAGCTGCTTAATGAAAAACTGTTTTTT.

J is TRBJ2-5 and V is TRBV11-3; 10 bases line up with TRBD1. The V and J ends lost 1 base and 3 bases, in that order; junction bases with no gene match: 5. Looked up from germline, CDR1 is SGHNT and CDR2 is YENEEA. The CDR3 covers 16 residues. CDR3 in amino acids: CASSLVRGQGKETQYF. The CDR3, as DNA: TGTGCCAGCAGCTTAGTAAGGGGACAGGGGAAAGAGACCCAGTACTTC.

This clone appeared once. This chain links TRBV11-3 with TRBJ1-4, with unresolved D. V was clipped by 2 bases and J by 8 bases, with 9 bases between them. CDR3 length: 13 amino acids. Germline CDR1 and CDR2: SGHNT and YENEEA. DNA for the CDR3: TGTGCCAGCAGCTTACAACCGGACGAAAAACTGTTTTTT. It yields the protein CASSLQPDEKLFF.

This chain uses TRBV6-6 with TRBJ1-5; TRBD1 matches 8 bases. V lost 6 bases and J lost 6; bases outside the gene matches: 4. The CDR3 contains 13 residues. Germline CDR1 MNHNY, CDR2 SVGAGI (reference sequence). Here the CDR3 reads CASSRTGFQPQHF. The CDR3 nucleotides read TGTGCCAGCAGCAGGACAGGGTTTCAGCCCCAGCATTTT.

This chain joins TRBV10-2 and TRBJ1-5; 7 bases fit TRBD1. The germline V gene encodes CDR1 WSHSY and CDR2 SAAADI. The CDR3 is 16 amino acids. Losses at the gene ends were 5 bases for V and 4 bases for J; bases not matched to a gene: 11. CDR3 amino acids: CASSYTGTDRNQPQHF. DNA for the CDR3: TGCGCCAGCAGTTATACCGGGACAGATCGTAATCAGCCCCAGCATTTT.

V and J are TRBV7-9 and TRBJ1-5, with D tentatively TRBD1 (5 bases). The CDR3 loop spans 15 amino acids. Trimming pared 5 bases from V and 1 base from J, leaving 12 bases between. Germline V CDR1 and CDR2: SEHNR, FQNEAQ (reference sequence). Written as DNA, the CDR3 is TGTGCCAGCAGCCTCGGGACGGCAAGCAATCAGCCCCAGCATTTT. As protein: CASSLGTASNQPQHF.